The rows below give T cell receptor beta chains drawn from one sample of a study of shared clonotypes between healthy human individuals. Libraries were prepared by immunoSEQ multiplex PCR; TCRdb keeps only in-frame clonotypes and omits some of them. The sample has around 700,000 clones, around 72% seen once. Sequenced: memory CD4+ T cells sorted from blood. These receptor sequences come from a woman in her twenties or thirties in good health. The conserved cysteine and the conserved F or W are not part of the CDR3 here.

j_call v_call cdr3_aa
TRBJ1-2 TRBV7-8 ASRAGQPFDGYT
TRBJ1-1 TRBV11-2 ASSFGVGAF
TRBJ2-7 TRBV9 ASSVGDGPYEQY
TRBJ2-3 TRBV5-1 ASRRGLAGNTDTQY
TRBJ1-5 TRBV10-3 AIGSEVDQPQH
TRBJ1-1 TRBV14 ASSQTPGANTEAF
TRBJ2-2 TRBV6-1 ASSLTNTGELF
TRBJ1-1 TRBV27 ASSLWDRAKEAF
TRBJ1-2 TRBV29-1 SVVDGYGYT
TRBJ2-7 TRBV5-1 ASKRFSGTGDSYEQY
TRBJ2-1 TRBV11-2 ASSPPGAVSYNEQF
TRBJ1-1 TRBV6-5 ASRQRTGRNTEAF